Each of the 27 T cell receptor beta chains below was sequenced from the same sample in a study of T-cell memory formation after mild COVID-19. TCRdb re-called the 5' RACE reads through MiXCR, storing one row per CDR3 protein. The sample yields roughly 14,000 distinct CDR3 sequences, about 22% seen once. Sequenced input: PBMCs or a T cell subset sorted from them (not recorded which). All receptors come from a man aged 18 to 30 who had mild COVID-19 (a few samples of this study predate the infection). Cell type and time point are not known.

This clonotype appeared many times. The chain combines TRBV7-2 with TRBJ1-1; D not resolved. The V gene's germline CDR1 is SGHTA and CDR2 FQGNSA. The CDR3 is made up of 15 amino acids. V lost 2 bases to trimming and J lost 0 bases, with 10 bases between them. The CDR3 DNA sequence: TGTGCCAGCAGCTTATCCGGGCTCTTGAACACTGAAGCTTTCTTT. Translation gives CASSLSGLLNTEAFF.

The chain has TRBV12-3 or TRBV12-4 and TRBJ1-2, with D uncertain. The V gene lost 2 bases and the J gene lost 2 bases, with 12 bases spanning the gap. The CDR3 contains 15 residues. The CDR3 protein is CASSLLPQSNYGYTF. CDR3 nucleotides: TGTGCCAGCAGTTTATTACCGCAAAGCAACTATGGCTACACCTTC.

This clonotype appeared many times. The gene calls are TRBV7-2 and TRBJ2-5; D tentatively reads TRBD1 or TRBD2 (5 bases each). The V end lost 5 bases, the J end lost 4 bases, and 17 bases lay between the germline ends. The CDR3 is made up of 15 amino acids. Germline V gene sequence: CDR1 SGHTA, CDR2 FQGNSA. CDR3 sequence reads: CASSPAGPRGETQYF. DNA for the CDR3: TGTGCCAGCAGCCCAGCTGGACCGAGGGGAGAGACCCAGTACTTC. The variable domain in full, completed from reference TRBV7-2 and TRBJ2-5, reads GAGVSQSPSNKVTEKGKDVELRCDPISGHTALYWYRQSLGQGLEFLIYFQGNSAPDKSGLPSDRFSAERTGGSVSTLTIQRTQQEDSAVYLCASSPAGPRGETQYFGPGTRLLVL.

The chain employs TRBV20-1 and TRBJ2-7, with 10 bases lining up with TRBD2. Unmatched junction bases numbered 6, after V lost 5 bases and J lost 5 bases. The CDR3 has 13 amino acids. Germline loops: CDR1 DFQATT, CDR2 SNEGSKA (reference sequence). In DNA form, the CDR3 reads TGCAGTGCTCGGACTAGCGGAGGAAACGAGCAGTACTTC. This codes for CSARTSGGNEQYF.

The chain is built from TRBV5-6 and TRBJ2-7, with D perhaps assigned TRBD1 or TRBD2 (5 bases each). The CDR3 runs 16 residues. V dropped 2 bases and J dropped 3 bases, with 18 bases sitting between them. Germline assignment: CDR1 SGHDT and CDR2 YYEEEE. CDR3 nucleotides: TGTGCCAGCAGCTTTCGCCGGTCGGGGCCCTACTACGAGCAGTACTTC. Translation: CASSFRRSGPYYEQYF.

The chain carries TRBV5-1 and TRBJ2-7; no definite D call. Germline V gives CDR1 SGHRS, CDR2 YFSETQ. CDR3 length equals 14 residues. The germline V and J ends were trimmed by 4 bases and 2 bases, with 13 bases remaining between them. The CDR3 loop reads CASSPESSPYEQYF. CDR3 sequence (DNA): TGCGCCAGCAGCCCGGAGTCGTCCCCCTACGAGCAGTACTTC.

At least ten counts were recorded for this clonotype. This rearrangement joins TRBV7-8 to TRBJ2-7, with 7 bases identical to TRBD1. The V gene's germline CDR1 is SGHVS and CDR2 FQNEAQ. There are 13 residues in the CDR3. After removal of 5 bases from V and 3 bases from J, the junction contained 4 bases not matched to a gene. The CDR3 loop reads CASSARTGYEQYV. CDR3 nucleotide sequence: TGTGCCAGCAGCGCAAGGACAGGCTACGAGCAGTACGTC.

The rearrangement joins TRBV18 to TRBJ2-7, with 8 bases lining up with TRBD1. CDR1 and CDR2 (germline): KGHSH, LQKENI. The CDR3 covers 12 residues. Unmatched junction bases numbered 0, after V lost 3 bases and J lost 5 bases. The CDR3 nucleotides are TGTGCCAGCTCACCGGACAGGGACGAGCAGTACGTC. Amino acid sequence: CASSPDRDEQYV.

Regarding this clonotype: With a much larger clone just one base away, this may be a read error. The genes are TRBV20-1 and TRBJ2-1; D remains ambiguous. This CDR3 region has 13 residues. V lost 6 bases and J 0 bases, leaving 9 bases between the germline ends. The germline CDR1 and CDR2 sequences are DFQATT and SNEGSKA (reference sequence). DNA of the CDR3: TGCAGTGCCCCATGGTACTCCTACAATGAGCAGTTCTTC. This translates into CSAPWYSYNEQFF.

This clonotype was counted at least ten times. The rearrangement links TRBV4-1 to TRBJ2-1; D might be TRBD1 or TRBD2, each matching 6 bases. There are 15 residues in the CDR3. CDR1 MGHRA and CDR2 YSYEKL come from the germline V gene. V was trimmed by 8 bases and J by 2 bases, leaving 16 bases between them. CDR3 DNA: TGCGCCAGCGGTTGGGGGGCAGGGGCCTACAATGAGCAGTTCTTC. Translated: CASGWGAGAYNEQFF.

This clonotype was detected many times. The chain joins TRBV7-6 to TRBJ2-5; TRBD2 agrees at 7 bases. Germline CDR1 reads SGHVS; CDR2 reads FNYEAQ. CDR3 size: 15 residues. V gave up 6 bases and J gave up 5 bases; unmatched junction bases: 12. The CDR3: CASSSGGIDGETQYF. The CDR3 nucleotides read TGTGCCAGCAGTTCGGGGGGAATAGATGGGGAGACCCAGTACTTC.

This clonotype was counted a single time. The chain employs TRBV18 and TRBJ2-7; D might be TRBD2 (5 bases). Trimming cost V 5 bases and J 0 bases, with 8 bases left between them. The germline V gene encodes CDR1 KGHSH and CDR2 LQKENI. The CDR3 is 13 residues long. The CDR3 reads CASSSGSSYEQYF. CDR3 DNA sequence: TGTGCCAGCTCATCGGGAAGCTCCTACGAGCAGTACTTC. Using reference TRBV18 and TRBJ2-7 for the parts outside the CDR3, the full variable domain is NAGVMQNPRHLVRRRGQEARLRCSPMKGHSHVYWYRQLPEEGLKFMVYLQKENIIDESGMPKERFSAEFPKEGPSILRIQQVVRGDSAAYFCASSSGSSYEQYFGPGTRLTVT.

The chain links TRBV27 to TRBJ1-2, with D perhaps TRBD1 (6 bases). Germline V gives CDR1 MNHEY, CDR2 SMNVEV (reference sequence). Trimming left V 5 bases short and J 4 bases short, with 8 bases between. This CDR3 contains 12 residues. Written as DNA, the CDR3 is TGTGCCAGCAGTGGGGGCGGCTATGGCTACACCTTC. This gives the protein CASSGGGYGYTF.

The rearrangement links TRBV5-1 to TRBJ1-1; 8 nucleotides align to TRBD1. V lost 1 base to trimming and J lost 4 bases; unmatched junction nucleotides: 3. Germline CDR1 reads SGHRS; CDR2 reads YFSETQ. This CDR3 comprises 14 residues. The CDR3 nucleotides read TGCGCCAGCAGCTTGAGTCAGGGGGCCACTGAAGCTTTCTTT. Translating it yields CASSLSQGATEAFF.

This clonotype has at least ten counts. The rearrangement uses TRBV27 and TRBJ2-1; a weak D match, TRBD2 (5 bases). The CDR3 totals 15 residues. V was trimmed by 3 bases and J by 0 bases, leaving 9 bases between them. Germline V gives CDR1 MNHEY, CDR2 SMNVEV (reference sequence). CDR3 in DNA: TGTGCCAGCAGTTTCTTGGGGAGCTCCTACAATGAGCAGTTCTTC. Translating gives CASSFLGSSYNEQFF.

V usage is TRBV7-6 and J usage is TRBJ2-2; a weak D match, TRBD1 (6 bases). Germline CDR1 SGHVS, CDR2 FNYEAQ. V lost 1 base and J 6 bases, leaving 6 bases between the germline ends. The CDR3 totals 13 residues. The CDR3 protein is CASSLGTAGELFF. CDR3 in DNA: TGTGCCAGCAGCTTAGGGACAGCCGGGGAGCTGTTTTTT.

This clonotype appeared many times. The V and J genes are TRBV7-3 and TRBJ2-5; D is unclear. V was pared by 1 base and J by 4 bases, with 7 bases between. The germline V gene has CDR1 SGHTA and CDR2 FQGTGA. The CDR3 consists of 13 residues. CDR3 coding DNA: TGTGCCAGCAGCTTAATCGCAGGAGAGACCCAGTACTTC. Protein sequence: CASSLIAGETQYF.

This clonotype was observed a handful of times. CDR3 loop: CASSQRPMNNEKLFF. The CDR3 nucleotides are TGCGCCAGCAGCCAAAGACCGATGAATAATGAAAAACTGTTTTTT. The chain is built from TRBV4-1 and TRBJ1-4; D unclear. The CDR3 sequence is 15 residues long. Germline V gene sequence: CDR1 MGHRA, CDR2 YSYEKL. V lost 2 bases to trimming and J lost 4 bases, with 11 bases between them.

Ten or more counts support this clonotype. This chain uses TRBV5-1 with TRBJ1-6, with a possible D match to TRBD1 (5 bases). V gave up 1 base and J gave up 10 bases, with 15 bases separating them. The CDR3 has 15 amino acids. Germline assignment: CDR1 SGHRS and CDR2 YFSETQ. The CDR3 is CASSLLEGRISPLHF. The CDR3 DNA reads TGCGCCAGCAGCTTGTTAGAGGGGAGGATCTCACCCCTCCACTTT.

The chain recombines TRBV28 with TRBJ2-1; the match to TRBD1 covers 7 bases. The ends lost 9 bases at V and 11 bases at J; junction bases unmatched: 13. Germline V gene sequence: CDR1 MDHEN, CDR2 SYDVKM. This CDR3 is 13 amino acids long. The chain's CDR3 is CASLRDSPYQQFF. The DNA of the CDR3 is TGTGCCAGTCTCCGGGACAGCCCATATCAGCAGTTCTTC.

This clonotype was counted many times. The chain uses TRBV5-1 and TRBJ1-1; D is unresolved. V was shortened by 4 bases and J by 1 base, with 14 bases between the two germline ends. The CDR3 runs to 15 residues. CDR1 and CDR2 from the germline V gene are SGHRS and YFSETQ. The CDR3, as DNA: TGCGCCAGCAGCCCCCCTGGAAGACGGAACACTGAAGCTTTCTTT. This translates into CASSPPGRRNTEAFF.

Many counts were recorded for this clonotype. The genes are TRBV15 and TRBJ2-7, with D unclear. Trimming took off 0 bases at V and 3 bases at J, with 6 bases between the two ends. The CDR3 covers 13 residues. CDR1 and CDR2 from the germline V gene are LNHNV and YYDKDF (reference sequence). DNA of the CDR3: TGTGCCACCAGCAGAGATTCAGGCTACGAGCAGTACTTC. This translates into CATSRDSGYEQYF.

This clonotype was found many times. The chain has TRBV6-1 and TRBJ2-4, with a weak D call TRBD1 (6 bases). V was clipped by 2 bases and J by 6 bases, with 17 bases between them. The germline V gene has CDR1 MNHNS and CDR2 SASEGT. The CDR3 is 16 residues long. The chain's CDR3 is CASSERFGDRSNIQYF. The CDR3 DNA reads TGTGCCAGCAGTGAAAGGTTTGGCGACAGGTCAAACATTCAGTACTTC.

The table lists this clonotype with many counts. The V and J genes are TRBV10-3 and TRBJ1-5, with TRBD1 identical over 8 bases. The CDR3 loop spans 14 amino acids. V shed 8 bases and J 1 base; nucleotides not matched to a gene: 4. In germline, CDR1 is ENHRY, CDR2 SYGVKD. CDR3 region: CAIGAGGSNQPQHF. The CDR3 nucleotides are TGTGCCATCGGCGCAGGGGGCAGCAATCAGCCCCAGCATTTT.

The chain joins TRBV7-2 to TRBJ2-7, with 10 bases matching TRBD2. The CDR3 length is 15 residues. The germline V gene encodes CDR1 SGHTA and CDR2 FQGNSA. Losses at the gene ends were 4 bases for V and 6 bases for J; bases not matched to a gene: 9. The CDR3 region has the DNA TGTGCCAGCAGCTCGAATTCTTGGACTAGCGGCGAGCAGTACGTC. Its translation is CASSSNSWTSGEQYV.

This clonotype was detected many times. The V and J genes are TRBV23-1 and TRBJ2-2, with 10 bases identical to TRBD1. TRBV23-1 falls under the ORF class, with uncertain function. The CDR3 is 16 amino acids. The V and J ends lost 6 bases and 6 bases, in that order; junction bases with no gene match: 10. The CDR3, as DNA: TGCGCCAGCAGCCAGCGGACCGGGACAGGGGCCGGGGAGCTGTTTTTT. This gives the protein CASSQRTGTGAGELFF.

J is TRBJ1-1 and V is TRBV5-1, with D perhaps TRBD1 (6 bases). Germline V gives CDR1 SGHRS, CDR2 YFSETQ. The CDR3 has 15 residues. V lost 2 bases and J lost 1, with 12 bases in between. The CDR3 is CASSFGQHSNTEAFF. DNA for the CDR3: TGCGCCAGCAGCTTTGGACAGCACTCGAACACTGAAGCTTTCTTT.